One and the same sample provided the 13 T cell receptor beta chains below, sequenced in a study of T-cell memory formation after mild COVID-19. One entry per CDR3 protein, called by TCRdb with MiXCR from the 5' RACE reads. Of approximately 150,000 distinct CDR3 sequences listed, approximately 6% are singletons. The sample taken for sequencing was PBMCs or a T cell subset sorted from them (not recorded which). The receptor set was obtained from an adult woman who had mild COVID-19 (a few samples of this study predate the infection). Cell type and time point are not known.

This clonotype has a count of ten or more. Here the CDR3 omits its conserved ending phenylalanine or tryptophan, so a read error is the likely source. No DNA is shown, since the ends of the CDR3 on it are uncertain; the CDR3 is the one TCRdb lists. This chain's CDR3 is CASSEGGWEG. V usage is TRBV2 and J usage is TRBJ2-1; the listed D gene, TRBD1, was not tested against the DNA. The CDR3 comprises 10 residues, both ends counted. The germline CDR1 and CDR2 sequences are SNHLY and FYNNEI.

Many counts were recorded for this clonotype. This chain uses TRBV3-1 with TRBJ1-5; TRBD1 aligns across 7 bases. Trimming removed 4 bases from V and 7 bases from J; junction bases left unmatched: 10. CDR1 is LGHDT, CDR2 YNNKEL, per germline (reference sequence). The CDR3 has 15 residues. The CDR3 sequence is CASSPRGTEGQPQHF. In DNA form, the CDR3 reads TGTGCCAGCAGCCCTCGAGGGACAGAAGGACAGCCCCAGCATTTT.

In its sample, this clonotype was seen a few times. The chain carries TRBV20-1 and TRBJ2-3, with TRBD1 matching 9 bases. V trimming: 6 bases; J trimming: 0 bases; junction bases outside the gene matches: 10. Germline values: CDR1 DFQATT, CDR2 SNEGSKA (reference sequence). The CDR3 spans 16 residues. CDR3 region: CSAVNRQGVSTDTQYF. CDR3 bases: TGCAGTGCCGTTAACCGACAGGGGGTGAGCACAGATACGCAGTATTTT.

This clonotype has at least ten counts. The chain couples TRBV6-5 to TRBJ1-2; D not certain. This CDR3 has 13 residues. Germline CDR1 reads MNHEY; CDR2 reads SVGAGI. V was trimmed by 6 bases and J by 3 bases, leaving 11 bases between them. The CDR3 region is CASRPYGDYGYTF. DNA of the CDR3: TGTGCCAGCAGACCCTACGGGGACTATGGCTACACCTTC.

A remark on this clonotype: The junction shows a germline mismatch at one end, possibly a read error. CDR3 nucleotide sequence: TGTGCCAGCAGCTTGGCGGGCCCGGAGACCAAGTACTTC. Translated, it gives CASSLAGPETKYF. This rearrangement joins TRBV5-6 to TRBJ2-5; D remains unclear. This CDR3 is 13 amino acids long. Germline CDR1 and CDR2: SGHDT and YYEEEE.

The table lists this clonotype with many counts. V usage is TRBV29-1 and J usage is TRBJ2-5; 7 bases fit TRBD2. Germline loops: CDR1 SQVTM, CDR2 ANQGSEA. Unmatched junction bases numbered 3, after V lost 3 bases and J lost 5 bases. CDR3 length equals 12 residues. The CDR3 loop reads CSVDLGGETQYF. CDR3 DNA sequence: TGCAGCGTTGACTTGGGAGGGGAGACCCAGTACTTC.

The chain combines TRBV7-9 with TRBJ2-1, with D perhaps TRBD2 (6 bases). V was pared by 3 bases and J by 3 bases, with 12 bases between. Germline assignment: CDR1 SEHNR and CDR2 FQNEAQ (reference sequence). The length of the CDR3 is 15 residues. CDR3 nucleotide sequence: TGTGCCAGCAGCTTCACTAGCAGATACTACAATGAGCAGTTCTTC. Its translation: CASSFTSRYYNEQFF.

The table lists this clonotype with a few counts. The gene calls are TRBV5-1 and TRBJ1-6, with D possibly matching TRBD1 (5 bases). Germline assignment: CDR1 SGHRS and CDR2 YFSETQ. Trimming removed 4 bases at V and 3 bases at J, with 8 bases between. The CDR3 loop spans 14 amino acids. The CDR3 bases are TGCGCCAGCAGCGATCAGGGCTATAATTCACCCCTCCACTTT. This sequence encodes CASSDQGYNSPLHF.

The V gene is TRBV5-1, the J gene TRBJ1-1; D is unresolved. V lost 4 bases and J 1 base, leaving 11 bases between the germline ends. The CDR3 sequence is 14 residues long. Germline loops: CDR1 SGHRS, CDR2 YFSETQ. The DNA for the CDR3 is TGCGCCAGCAGCCTCCTTTGGACGAACACTGAAGCTTTCTTT. Protein: CASSLLWTNTEAFF.

This clonotype was recorded at least ten times. V gene TRBV6-1 combines with J gene TRBJ2-2, with D perhaps matching TRBD2 (6 bases). The V end was cut by 2 bases, the J end by 9 bases, with 10 bases between. The CDR3 sequence is 13 residues long. CDR1 is MNHNS, CDR2 SASEGT, per germline. This chain's CDR3 is CASSESGDRELFF. The CDR3 nucleotides are TGTGCCAGCAGTGAATCGGGAGATCGGGAGCTGTTTTTT.

This clonotype was seen more than once but under ten times. J is TRBJ1-2 and V is TRBV10-3, with TRBD1 matching 8 bases. Germline assignment: CDR1 ENHRY and CDR2 SYGVKD. This CDR3 contains 14 residues. J gave up 4 bases and V 7 bases, and 8 bases lay outside the gene matches. DNA for the CDR3: TGTGCCATCACCCTGGGACAGGAACCCTATGGCTACACCTTC. Translation gives CAITLGQEPYGYTF.

This clonotype was counted a single time. V usage is TRBV6-5 and J usage is TRBJ2-2, with 7 bases identical to TRBD2. The V segment lost 2 bases and the J segment 5 bases; nucleotides outside the gene matches: 8. Germline CDR1 and CDR2: MNHEY and SVGAGI. The CDR3 has 16 residues. The CDR3 sequence: CASSYQGLSLTGELFF. The CDR3 coding sequence is TGTGCCAGCAGTTACCAGGGACTAAGTCTAACCGGGGAGCTGTTTTTT.

The chain recombines TRBV3-1 with TRBJ2-3; D possibly corresponds to TRBD2 (6 bases). Germline V lookup: CDR1 LGHDT, CDR2 YNNKEL (reference sequence). The CDR3 has 15 amino acids. Trimming stripped 4 bases from V and 3 bases from J, with 14 bases between. The CDR3 reads CASSPGTLDTDTQYF. The DNA for the CDR3 is TGTGCCAGCAGCCCAGGGACTCTAGATACAGATACGCAGTATTTT.